The next 13 T cell receptor beta chains were all read from a single sample in a study of Ad26.COV2.S vaccination and SARS-CoV-2 variants. The treatment was: 19 received Ad26.COV2.S at low or high dose, single or two shots; several received placebo; per-sample allocation not given. On day 63 after the first injection, vaccine and placebo recipients gave samples. Clones were sequenced by immunoSEQ multiplex PCR, and TCRdb holds only the in-frame ones, with some missing. The sample lists more than 300,000 clones; 85% were seen once. The input for sequencing was peripheral blood, taken in a trial of Ad26.COV2.S vaccine versus placebo. The receptors stem from a person between 18 and 65 years old who received the Ad26.COV2.S COVID-19 vaccine or a placebo.

The chain links TRBV7-9 to TRBJ2-1, with D unclear. Germline V gene sequence: CDR1 SEHNR, CDR2 FQNEAQ (reference sequence). V lost 3 bases, J lost 9 bases, and 9 bases lay in between. The CDR3 extends over 12 amino acids. This CDR3 is CASSLSGIEQFF. DNA of the CDR3: TGTGCCAGCAGCTTGAGTGGGATTGAGCAGTTCTTC.

The rearrangement uses TRBV7-9 and TRBJ1-1, with TRBD1 as a possible D gene (6 bases). Germline lookup yields CDR1 SEHNR and CDR2 FQNEAQ (reference sequence). The CDR3 runs 15 residues. Trimming cost V 4 bases and J 5 bases, with 17 bases left between them. CDR3 amino acids: CASSSMGGGSTEAFF. CDR3 in DNA: TGTGCCAGCAGCTCCATGGGAGGGGGATCGACTGAAGCTTTCTTT.

The chain joins TRBV30 to TRBJ1-5, with 7 bases lining up with TRBD1. The CDR3 is made up of 14 amino acids. Germline values: CDR1 GTSNPN, CDR2 SVGIG (reference sequence). The ends lost 1 base at V and 7 bases at J; junction bases unmatched: 7. The CDR3 nucleotides are TGTGCCTGGAGTGGGGTTCAGGGGGGCCAGCCCCAGCATTTT. Amino acid sequence: CAWSGVQGGQPQHF.

This clone was detected once. CDR3 bases: TGTGCCAGCAGCCAAGGGCCCAGGGCTAATGAAAAACTGTTTTTT. It is translated as CASSQGPRANEKLFF. This rearrangement joins TRBV3-1 (or the pseudogene TRBV3-2) to TRBJ1-4; possibly TRBD1 for D (5 bases). Germline CDR1 reads LGHDT; CDR2 reads YNNKEL (reference sequence). V lost 1 base and J lost 3, with 9 bases in between. There are 15 residues in the CDR3.

The chain recombines TRBV27 with TRBJ1-3; TRBD1 agrees at 9 bases. Germline V gene lookup returns CDR1 MNHEY and CDR2 SMNVEV (reference sequence). The CDR3 spans 15 residues. The J segment lost 3 bases and the V segment lost 5 bases, leaving 5 bases of the junction unmatched. CDR3 sequence reads: CASSPGTGLGNTIYF. For the CDR3, the DNA is TGTGCCAGCAGTCCCGGGACAGGGCTTGGAAACACCATATATTTT.

Points on this clone: Other DNA sequences within the sample encode an identical CDR3. V usage is TRBV9 and J usage is TRBJ2-2; the D is unclear. This CDR3 spans 16 amino acids. V was trimmed by 0 bases and J by 4 bases, leaving 13 bases between them. Germline assignment: CDR1 SGDLS and CDR2 YYNGEE. CDR3 coding DNA: TGTGCCAGCAGCGTAGGAGTGGGTAGATCCACCGGGGAGCTGTTTTTT. It specifies CASSVGVGRSTGELFF. The complete variable domain, with remaining parts taken from reference TRBV9 and TRBJ2-2, reads DSGVTQTPKHLITATGQRVTLRCSPRSGDLSVYWYQQSLDQGLQFLIQYYNGEERAKGNILERFSAQQFPDLHSELNLSSLELGDSALYFCASSVGVGRSTGELFFGEGSRLTVL.

The chain has TRBV5-5 and TRBJ2-1, with D tentatively TRBD2 (5 bases). CDR1 and CDR2 (germline): SGHKS, YYEKEE (reference sequence). The CDR3 has 12 amino acids. V shed 2 bases and J shed 12 bases, with 12 bases lying between them. The CDR3 coding sequence is TGTGCCAGCAGCTTAGGACTTCAGGTGCAGTTCTTC. The encoded protein is CASSLGLQVQFF.

The V and J genes are TRBV19 and TRBJ1-2; D is possibly TRBD1 (6 bases). This CDR3 has 14 amino acids. CDR1 and CDR2 from the germline V gene are LNHDA and SQIVND (reference sequence). Trimming stripped 6 bases from V and 3 bases from J, with 14 bases between. DNA for the CDR3: TGTGCCAGTAGAAGAGCACAGGGTGACTATGGCTACACCTTC. As protein: CASRRAQGDYGYTF.

The rearrangement links TRBV3-1 (or the pseudogene TRBV3-2) to TRBJ2-5, with TRBD2 matching over 9 bases. Trimming took 2 bases from V and 3 from J; bases not matched to a gene: 7. Germline lookup yields CDR1 LGHDT and CDR2 YNNKEL (reference sequence). The CDR3 contains 16 residues. DNA for the CDR3: TGTGCCAGCAGCCAACAAATCGGCGGGGGGGAAGAGACCCAGTACTTC. It translates to CASSQQIGGGEETQYF.

The chain joins TRBV19 to TRBJ1-6, with D maybe TRBD1 (5 bases). This CDR3 contains 13 residues. The V end was cut by 9 bases, the J end by 10 bases, with 16 bases between. CDR1 and CDR2 from the germline V gene are LNHDA and SQIVND (reference sequence). CDR3 sequence: CASGSRGGSPLHF. CDR3 bases: TGTGCCAGCGGGTCGAGGGGCGGCTCACCCCTCCACTTT.

The chain links TRBV11-1 to TRBJ2-7; 7 positions agree with TRBD2. With V trimmed by 1 base and J by 2 bases, 8 bases remained unmatched. This CDR3 contains 16 residues. Germline V gene lookup returns CDR1 SGHAT and CDR2 FQDESV (reference sequence). CDR3 region: CASSLESGRETYEQYF. The CDR3 region has the DNA TGTGCCAGCAGCTTAGAATCGGGGAGGGAAACCTACGAGCAGTACTTC.

The rearrangement links TRBV2 to TRBJ1-6, with TRBD1 identical over 7 bases. This CDR3 spans 16 amino acids. The J segment lost 0 bases and the V segment lost 7 bases, leaving 6 bases of the junction unmatched. Germline loops: CDR1 SNHLY, CDR2 FYNNEI. The CDR3 bases are TGTGCCAGCATGAGGGGACAGAGCTCCTATAATTCACCCCTCCACTTT. Translating it yields CASMRGQSSYNSPLHF.

In DNA form, the CDR3 reads TGTGCCAGCAGTTACGGGACAGGGAGGAACACTGAAGCTTTCTTT. This encodes CASSYGTGRNTEAFF. The chain recombines TRBV6-6 with TRBJ1-1; 9 positions agree with TRBD1. This CDR3 contains 15 residues. The V segment lost 2 bases and the J segment 1 base; nucleotides outside the gene matches: 2. From germline, CDR1 is MNHNY and CDR2 SVGAGI (reference sequence).